This TCR beta chain was recorded in a study of shared clonotypes between healthy human individuals. The authors distributed each subset's genomic DNA evenly over several immunoSEQ plates. Input per replicate PCR of unsorted PBMC was about 270 ng DNA, corresponding to 25,000 to 30,000 T cell genomes. Measured with immunoSEQ multiplex PCR; TCRdb has only the in-frame clones, and not every one. The repertoire includes about 480,000 clones, around 79% of them detected once, and roughly an eighth sits in the top ten. Details on this clone: The antigen remains unidentified.

The healthy adult donors were HIV-negative and reported no recent acute infections or vaccinations. Study-level results: The represented genetic and exposure-history diversity was limited by the small number of donors.

The germline CDR1 and CDR2 sequences are MNHNS and SASEGT. This CDR3 region has 16 residues. V shed 0 bases and J shed 3 bases, with 15 bases lying between them. This chain uses TRBV6-1 with TRBJ2-7; possibly TRBD2 for D (6 bases). This clonotype was obtained from a woman aged 40 to 50 in good health. Some clones in this sample may be carry-over from other donors' samples. Sequencing was performed on PBMCs. CDR3 bases: TGTGCCAGCAGTGAAGCGCGAAGGGAGGTTCACTACGAGCAGTACTTC. This gives the protein CASSEARREVHYEQYF.